Listed below are T cell receptor beta chains from one sample, sequenced in a study of PD-1 blockade in classical Hodgkin lymphoma. Generated by immunoSEQ multiplex PCR, the TCRdb table keeps only in-frame clones and is missing some. The sample records 95,000 or so clones, around 80% being singletons. Source: peripheral blood mononuclear cells (PBMCs), taken at baseline. These receptors were obtained from a human donor with classical Hodgkin lymphoma. Each CDR3 is given with its conserved first and last residue. A D gene is named only where the DNA matches it firmly. Clone size, where shown, is once, few, many, or a class for clones that have expanded.

len,j_gene,abundance,v_gene,d_gene,CDR3aa,CDR3nt
14,TRBJ1-4,-,TRBV5-5,-,CASSLAGRNEKLFF,TGTGCCAGCAGCTTGGCAGGCAGGAATGAAAAACTGTTTTTT
17,TRBJ2-5,-,TRBV7-9,TRBD2,CASSLAVGASGQETQYF,TGTGCCAGCAGCTTAGCGGTAGGAGCTAGCGGACAAGAGACCCAGTACTTC
14,TRBJ2-5,-,TRBV15,TRBD2,CATSRGGSRETQYF,TGTGCCACCAGCAGGGGGGGGTCTAGGGAGACCCAGTACTTC
16,TRBJ2-6,-,TRBV19,-,CASSWDGISGANVLTF,TGTGCCAGTAGTTGGGACGGCATCTCTGGGGCCAACGTCCTGACTTTC
16,TRBJ2-2,-,TRBV11-3,TRBD2,CASSLRAGAVTGELFF,TGTGCCAGCAGCTTAAGGGCGGGAGCGGTCACCGGGGAGCTGTTTTTT
15,TRBJ2-1,-,TRBV11-3,-,CASSLGGTTYNEQFF,TGTGCCAGCAGCTTGGGCGGGACCACCTACAATGAGCAGTTCTTC
13,TRBJ1-3,-,TRBV7-9,-,CASSLGSGNTIYF,TGTGCCAGCAGCTTAGGCTCTGGAAACACCATATATTTT
16,TRBJ2-3,-,TRBV5-4,TRBD1,CASSLAGTGVVDTQYF,TGTGCCAGCAGCCTGGCCGGGACAGGGGTTGTGGATACGCAGTATTTT
14,TRBJ2-1,-,TRBV29-1,TRBD2,CSVEGTSAFNEQFF,TGCAGCGTTGAAGGGACTAGCGCGTTCAATGAGCAGTTCTTC
11,TRBJ2-4,-,TRBV2,-,CASRRVNIQYF,TGTGCCAGCAGGAGGGTAAACATTCAGTACTTC
16,TRBJ2-3,-,TRBV7-8,-,CASSLGERQARDTQYF,TGTGCCAGCAGCTTAGGTGAGCGACAGGCAAGGGATACGCAGTATTTT
14,TRBJ1-1,-,TRBV18,TRBD1,CASSRTGTDTEAFF,TGTGCCAGCTCCCGAACTGGGACAGACACTGAAGCTTTCTTT
11,TRBJ1-2,few,TRBV5-8,-,CASSFAGGYTF,TGTGCCAGCAGCTTCGCCGGTGGCTACACCTTC
15,TRBJ2-7,-,TRBV6-6,TRBD1,CASSSGTGKTYEQYF,TGTGCCAGCAGCTCCGGGACAGGGAAGACCTACGAGCAGTACTTC
18,TRBJ2-3,-,TRBV10-3,TRBD1,CAIRTGTGGPRPADTQYF,TGTGCCATCAGGACCGGGACAGGGGGCCCACGGCCGGCCGATACGCAGTATTTT
15,TRBJ2-7,many,TRBV2,TRBD1,CASSLKTGALIEQYF,TGTGCCAGCAGTCTAAAGACAGGGGCCTTAATCGAGCAGTACTTC
10,TRBJ2-7,-,TRBV23-1,-,CASSQSEQYF,TGCGCCAGCAGTCAGTCAGAGCAGTACTTC
16,TRBJ2-3,-,TRBV10-3,TRBD2,CAISAKTSGGTDTQYF,TGTGCCATCAGTGCGAAGACTAGCGGGGGAACAGATACGCAGTATTTT
15,TRBJ1-3,-,TRBV15,-,CATSRDRVEGNTIYF,TGTGCCACCAGCAGAGATAGGGTGGAAGGAAACACCATATATTTT
14,TRBJ2-2,-,TRBV4-2,-,CASRAGEYTGELFF,TGTGCCAGCAGGGCGGGCGAGTACACCGGGGAGCTGTTTTTT
14,TRBJ2-3,-,TRBV5-1,-,CASSLGSGMDTQYF,TGCGCCAGCAGCTTGGGTAGCGGTATGGATACGCAGTATTTT
14,TRBJ2-3,once,TRBV18,-,CASSPSGQTDTQYF,TGTGCCAGCTCACCGTCAGGCCAAACAGATACGCAGTATTTT
16,TRBJ2-5,once,TRBV6-5,TRBD1,CASSYRGGTGYETQYF,TGTGCCAGCAGTTACAGAGGTGGGACAGGGTACGAGACCCAGTACTTC
15,TRBJ2-6,-,TRBV6-6,-,CASSYEGRGANVLTF,TGTGCCAGCAGTTACGAGGGGCGAGGGGCCAACGTCCTGACTTTC
13,TRBJ2-7,-,TRBV10-1,-,CASSAQTSYEQYF,TGCGCCAGCAGTGCCCAGACTTCTTACGAGCAGTACTTC
15,TRBJ1-5,-,TRBV19,-,CASRAGSKGNQPQHF,TGTGCCAGTCGGGCGGGATCTAAGGGCAATCAGCCCCAGCATTTT
16,TRBJ2-7,-,TRBV19,TRBD1,CASSSLGTGSSYEQYF,TGTGCCAGTAGTTCCCTAGGGACAGGGAGTTCCTACGAGCAGTACTTC
14,TRBJ1-2,-,TRBV5-1,-,CASSTTAVGYGYTF,TGCGCCAGCAGCACCACAGCGGTGGGCTATGGCTACACCTTC
14,TRBJ2-7,once,TRBV5-6,TRBD2,CASSLSGMSYEQYF,TGTGCCAGCAGCTTGAGCGGGATGTCCTACGAGCAGTACTTC
16,TRBJ2-7,-,TRBV27,TRBD2,CASSPRLARITYEQYF,TGTGCCAGCAGTCCCCGACTAGCGCGTATTACCTACGAGCAGTACTTC
14,TRBJ2-7,once,TRBV7-2,-,CASSFGPGSYEQYF,TGTGCCAGCAGCTTCGGACCGGGCTCCTACGAGCAGTACTTC
16,TRBJ2-2,-,TRBV4-3,-,CASSQQQRTATGELFF,TGCGCCAGCAGCCAACAACAGCGGACAGCCACCGGGGAGCTGTTTTTT
15,TRBJ1-2,-,TRBV7-2,-,CASSSSHDPPGGYTF,TGTGCCAGCAGCTCCAGTCATGACCCCCCCGGTGGCTACACCTTC
16,TRBJ2-1,-,TRBV19,TRBD2,CASSYGAGVTYNEQFF,TGTGCCAGTAGCTACGGAGCGGGAGTGACTTACAATGAGCAGTTCTTC
15,TRBJ1-1,-,TRBV7-2,-,CASSLGYGGNTEAFF,TGTGCCAGCAGCTTAGGTTACGGGGGGAACACTGAAGCTTTCTTT
15,TRBJ1-5,-,TRBV15,-,CATSREGGGNQPQHF,TGTGCCACCAGCAGAGAGGGTGGAGGGAATCAGCCCCAGCATTTT
14,TRBJ1-1,-,TRBV6-1,-,CASSEEVRNTEAFF,TGTGCCAGCAGTGAAGAGGTCCGGAACACTGAAGCTTTCTTT
14,TRBJ2-1,-,TRBV2,TRBD2,CASLRWLADNEQFF,TGTGCCAGCCTTAGGTGGCTAGCGGACAATGAGCAGTTCTTC
13,TRBJ1-4,-,TRBV30,-,CAWSFSEREKLFF,TGTGCCTGGAGTTTTTCCGAACGTGAAAAACTGTTTTTT
14,TRBJ1-4,-,TRBV27,-,CASSFQGMGEKLFF,TGTGCCAGCAGTTTTCAGGGGATGGGAGAAAAACTGTTTTTT
14,TRBJ1-5,-,TRBV28,-,CASSFAFSHQPQHF,TGTGCCAGCAGTTTCGCCTTTTCTCATCAGCCCCAGCATTTT
14,TRBJ2-5,-,TRBV7-8,-,CASSLGVIQETQYF,TGTGCCAGCAGCTTAGGCGTTATTCAAGAGACCCAGTACTTC
15,TRBJ2-5,-,TRBV6-5,TRBD1,CASSYSGQGKETQYF,TGTGCCAGCAGTTACTCCGGACAGGGGAAAGAGACCCAGTACTTC
14,TRBJ2-2,-,TRBV2,TRBD2,CASRAGGTFGELFF,TGTGCCAGCAGGGCCGGGGGGACGTTCGGGGAGCTGTTTTTT
13,TRBJ2-1,-,TRBV11-2,TRBD2,CASSLPTSGREFF,TGTGCCAGCAGCTTACCCACTAGCGGGAGAGAGTTCTTC
13,TRBJ1-1,-,TRBV30,TRBD1,CAWSLYRGTEAFF,TGTGCCTGGAGCTTATACAGGGGCACTGAAGCTTTCTTT
14,TRBJ2-7,-,TRBV9,TRBD1,CASSPRDRAYEQYF,TGTGCCAGCAGCCCACGGGACAGGGCCTACGAGCAGTACTTC
14,TRBJ1-2,-,TRBV4-2,-,CASSQLTGLSGYTF,TGTGCCAGCAGCCAATTGACAGGTCTAAGCGGCTACACCTTC